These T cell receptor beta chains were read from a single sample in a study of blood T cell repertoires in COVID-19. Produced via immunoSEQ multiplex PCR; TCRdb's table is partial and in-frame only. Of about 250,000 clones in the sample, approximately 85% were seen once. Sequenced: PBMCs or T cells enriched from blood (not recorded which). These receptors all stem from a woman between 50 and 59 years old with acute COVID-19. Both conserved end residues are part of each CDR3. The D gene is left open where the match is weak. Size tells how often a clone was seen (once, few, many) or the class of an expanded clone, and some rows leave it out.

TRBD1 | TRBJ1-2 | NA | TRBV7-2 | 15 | CASSLGGDRGSGYTF | TGTGCCAGCAGCTTAGGGGGGGACAGGGGCAGTGGCTACACCTTC
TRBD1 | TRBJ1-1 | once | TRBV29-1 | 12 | CSVGGQGLEAFF | TGCAGCGTCGGGGGACAGGGCCTTGAAGCTTTCTTT
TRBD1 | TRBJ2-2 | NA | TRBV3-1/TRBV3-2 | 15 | CASSPGQGRTGELFF | TGTGCCAGCAGCCCGGGACAGGGGCGGACCGGGGAGCTGTTTTTT
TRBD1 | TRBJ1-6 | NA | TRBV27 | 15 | CASSSSQGDRSPLHF | TGTGCCAGCAGTTCCTCACAGGGGGATCGCTCACCCCTCCACTTT
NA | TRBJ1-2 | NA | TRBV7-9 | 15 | CASSPEAFLNYGYTF | TGTGCCAGCAGCCCCGAGGCGTTTCTTAACTATGGCTACACCTTC
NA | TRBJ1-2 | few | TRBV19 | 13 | CASSTTGAYGYTF | TGTGCCAGTAGCACGACTGGGGCGTATGGCTACACCTTC
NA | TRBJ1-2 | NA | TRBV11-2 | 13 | CASSLHRDDGYTF | TGTGCCAGCAGCCTCCACAGGGATGATGGCTACACCTTC
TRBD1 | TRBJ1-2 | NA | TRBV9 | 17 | CASSVAAGGRVDYGYTF | TGTGCCAGCAGCGTAGCGGCAGGGGGCAGGGTTGACTATGGCTACACCTTC
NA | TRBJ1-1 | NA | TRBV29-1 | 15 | CSVDRGRSGNTEAFF | TGCAGCGTTGATAGGGGAAGGTCCGGGAACACTGAAGCTTTCTTT
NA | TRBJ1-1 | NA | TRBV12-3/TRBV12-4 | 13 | CASRGADRTEAFF | TGTGCCAGCAGGGGGGCGGACCGCACTGAAGCTTTCTTT
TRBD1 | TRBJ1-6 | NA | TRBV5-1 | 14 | CASSYGQGYSPLHF | TGCGCCAGCAGCTACGGACAGGGATACTCACCCCTCCACTTT
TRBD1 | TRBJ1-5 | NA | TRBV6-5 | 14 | CASSPDRGTQPQHF | TGTGCCAGCAGCCCAGACAGGGGTACTCAGCCCCAGCATTTT
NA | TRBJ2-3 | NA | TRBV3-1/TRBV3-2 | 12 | CASSQATQGQYF | TGTGCCAGCAGCCAAGCTACACAGGGGCAGTATTTT
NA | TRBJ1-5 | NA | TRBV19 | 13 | CASKRTYNQPQHF | TGTGCCAGTAAGCGCACCTACAATCAGCCCCAGCATTTT
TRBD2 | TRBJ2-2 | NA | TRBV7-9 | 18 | CASSRGLAGEYPTGELFF | TGTGCCAGCAGTCGTGGACTAGCGGGGGAATATCCTACCGGGGAGCTGTTTTTT
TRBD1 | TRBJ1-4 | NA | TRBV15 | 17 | CATSRPGQATGREKLFF | TGTGCCACCAGCAGGCCGGGACAGGCAACCGGTAGGGAAAAACTGTTTTTT
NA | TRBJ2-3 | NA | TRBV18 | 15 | CASSTGAPSTDTQYF | TGTGCCAGCTCAACGGGAGCGCCTAGCACAGATACGCAGTATTTT
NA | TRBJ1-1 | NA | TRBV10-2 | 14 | CASGRGQKNTEAFF | TGCGCCAGCGGAAGAGGACAGAAGAACACTGAAGCTTTCTTT
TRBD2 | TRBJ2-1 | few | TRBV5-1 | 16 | CASSLAGGLSYNEQFF | TGCGCCAGCAGCCTAGCGGGGGGGCTCTCCTACAATGAGCAGTTCTTC
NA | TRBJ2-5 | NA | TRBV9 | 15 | CASSQRGGRQETQYF | TGTGCCAGCAGCCAAAGGGGCGGAAGACAAGAGACCCAGTACTTC
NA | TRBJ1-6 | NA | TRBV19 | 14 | CASSIYQENSPLHF | TGTGCCAGTAGTATTTACCAGGAAAATTCACCCCTCCACTTT
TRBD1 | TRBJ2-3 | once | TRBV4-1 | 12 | CASSNPGTGKYF | TGCGCCAGCAGCAACCCCGGGACAGGGAAGTATTTT
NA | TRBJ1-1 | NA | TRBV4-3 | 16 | CASSQEWGGLKTEAFF | TGCGCCAGCAGCCAAGAATGGGGGGGTCTTAAGACTGAAGCTTTCTTT
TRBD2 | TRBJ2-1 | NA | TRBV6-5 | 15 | CASHGLAGGTYEQFF | TGTGCCAGCCATGGACTAGCGGGGGGTACTTATGAGCAGTTCTTC
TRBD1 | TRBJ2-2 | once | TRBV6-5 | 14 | CASWDSANTGELFF | TGTGCCAGCTGGGACAGCGCGAACACCGGGGAGCTGTTTTTT
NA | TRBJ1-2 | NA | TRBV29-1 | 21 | CSVVGNVNRTADIVWRNGYTF | TGCAGCGTTGTGGGGAACGTTAACCGGACGGCCGATATAGTATGGAGGAATGGCTACACCTTC
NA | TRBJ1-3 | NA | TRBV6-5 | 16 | CASSYSTGVSGNTIYF | TGTGCCAGCAGTTACTCGACAGGTGTTTCTGGAAACACCATATATTTT
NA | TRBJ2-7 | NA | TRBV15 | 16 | CATSRVGQSAFYEQYF | TGTGCCACCAGCAGAGTAGGACAGAGTGCCTTCTACGAGCAGTACTTC
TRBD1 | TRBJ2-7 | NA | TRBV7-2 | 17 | CASSLKTPQGAGYEQYF | TGTGCCAGCAGCTTAAAGACGCCACAGGGGGCAGGTTACGAGCAGTACTTC
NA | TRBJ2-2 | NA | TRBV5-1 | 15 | CASSLEGPHAGELFF | TGCGCCAGCAGCTTGGAGGGGCCCCACGCCGGGGAGCTGTTTTTT
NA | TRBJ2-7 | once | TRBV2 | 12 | CASRSGGLEQYF | TGTGCCAGCAGGTCAGGAGGGCTCGAGCAGTACTTC
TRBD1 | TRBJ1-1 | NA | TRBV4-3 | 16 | CASSQELGTVNTEAFF | TGCGCCAGCAGCCAAGAGTTGGGGACAGTGAACACTGAAGCTTTCTTT
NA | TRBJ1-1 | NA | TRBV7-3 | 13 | CASSSQSNTEAFF | TGTGCCAGCAGCTCCCAGTCGAACACTGAAGCTTTCTTT
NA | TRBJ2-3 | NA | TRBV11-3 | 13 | CASSLEDGLTQYF | TGTGCCAGCAGCTTAGAAGATGGACTTACGCAGTATTTT
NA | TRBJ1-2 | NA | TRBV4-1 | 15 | CASSQDSGFDYGYTF | TGCGCCAGCAGCCAAGATTCCGGGTTCGACTATGGCTACACCTTC
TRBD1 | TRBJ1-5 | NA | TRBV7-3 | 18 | CASIGRQTGTGANQPQHF | TGTGCCAGCATCGGTAGACAAACCGGGACAGGGGCAAATCAGCCCCAGCATTTT
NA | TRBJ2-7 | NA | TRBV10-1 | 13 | CASSNGQSYEQYF | TGCGCCAGCAGTAACGGACAGAGTTACGAGCAGTACTTC
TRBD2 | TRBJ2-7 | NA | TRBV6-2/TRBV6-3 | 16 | CASSYRTSGGAYEQYF | TGTGCCAGCAGTTACCGGACTAGCGGGGGGGCCTACGAGCAGTACTTC
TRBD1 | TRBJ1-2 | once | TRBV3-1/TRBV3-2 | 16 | CASSRGTELIRYGYTF | TGTGCCAGCAGCCGAGGGACAGAACTGATTCGCTATGGCTACACCTTC
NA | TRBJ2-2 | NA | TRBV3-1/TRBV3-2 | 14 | CASSQQGGVGELFF | TGTGCCAGCAGCCAACAGGGGGGCGTCGGGGAGCTGTTTTTT
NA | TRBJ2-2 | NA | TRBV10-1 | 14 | CASSVLASRGELFF | TGCGCCAGCAGTGTTCTAGCTTCGCGCGGGGAGCTGTTTTTT
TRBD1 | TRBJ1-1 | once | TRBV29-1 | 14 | CSVARDRMGTEAFF | TGCAGCGTCGCTAGGGACAGGATGGGCACTGAAGCTTTCTTT
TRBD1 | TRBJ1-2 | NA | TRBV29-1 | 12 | CSVGTDNYGYTF | TGCAGCGTGGGGACAGATAACTATGGCTACACCTTC
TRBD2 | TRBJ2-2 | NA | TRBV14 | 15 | CASSLAGVYTGELFF | TGTGCCAGCAGCCTAGCGGGGGTCTACACCGGGGAGCTGTTTTTT
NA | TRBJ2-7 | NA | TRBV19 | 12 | CASRGAGYEQYF | TGTGCCAGTAGGGGGGCTGGCTACGAGCAGTACTTC
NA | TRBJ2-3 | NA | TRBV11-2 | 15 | CASSNPGSNTDTQYF | TGTGCCAGCAGCAATCCGGGATCGAACACAGATACGCAGTATTTT
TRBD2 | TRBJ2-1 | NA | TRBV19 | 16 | CASSAPRTSSYNEQFF | TGTGCCAGTAGTGCTCCTCGGACTAGCTCCTACAATGAGCAGTTCTTC
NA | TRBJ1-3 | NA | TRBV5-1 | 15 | CASSLETGSGNTIYF | TGCGCCAGCAGCTTAGAGACAGGATCTGGAAACACCATATATTTT
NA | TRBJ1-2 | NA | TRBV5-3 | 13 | CVRSLTGIAGYTF | TGTGTCAGAAGCTTAACAGGAATCGCCGGCTACACCTTC
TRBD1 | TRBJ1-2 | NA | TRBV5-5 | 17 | CASSIWPGTGGDYGYTF | TGTGCCAGCAGCATCTGGCCCGGGACAGGGGGCGACTATGGCTACACCTTC
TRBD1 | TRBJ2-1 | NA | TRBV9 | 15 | CASSVEGQGPGEQFF | TGTGCCAGCAGCGTAGAGGGACAGGGACCGGGTGAGCAGTTCTTC
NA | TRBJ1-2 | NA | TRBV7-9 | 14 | CASSPTENRYGYTF | TGTGCCAGCAGCCCCACAGAAAACCGCTATGGCTACACCTTC
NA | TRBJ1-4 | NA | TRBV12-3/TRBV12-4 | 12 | CASSVAPEKLFF | TGTGCCAGCAGCGTCGCGCCTGAAAAACTGTTTTTT
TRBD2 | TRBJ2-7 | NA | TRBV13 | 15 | CASSRTSGGLYEQYF | TGTGCCAGCAGCAGGACTAGCGGGGGCCTCTACGAGCAGTACTTC
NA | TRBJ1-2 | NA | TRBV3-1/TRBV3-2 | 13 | CASSQARNYGYTF | TGTGCCAGCAGCCAAGCCCGTAACTATGGCTACACCTTC
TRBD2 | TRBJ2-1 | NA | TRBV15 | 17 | CATSRDRSGGFDNEQFF | TGTGCCACCAGCAGAGATCGGAGCGGGGGATTCGACAATGAGCAGTTCTTC
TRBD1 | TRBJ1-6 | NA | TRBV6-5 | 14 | CASSSGQKGSPLHF | TGTGCCAGCAGTTCGGGACAGAAAGGATCACCCCTCCACTTT
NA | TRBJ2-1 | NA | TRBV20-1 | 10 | CSALYNEQFF | TGCAGTGCCCTCTACAATGAGCAGTTCTTC
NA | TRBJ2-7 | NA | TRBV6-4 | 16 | CASTSFEGTPTYEQYF | TGTGCCAGCACCTCATTTGAAGGGACTCCCACCTACGAGCAGTACTTC